This T cell receptor beta chain was obtained from a study of vaccination effects on CD4 cells after COVID-19. Points from the study as a whole: Whether induced by infection or by vaccine, clones showed marked clonal contraction late after vaccination. Relatively few convalescent patients took part in the study, which had no early post-infection timepoints.

A remark on this clone: Its specificity is unknown.

V trimming: 4 bases; J trimming: 5 bases; junction bases outside the gene matches: 4. Germline V gene lookup returns CDR1 SGHRS and CDR2 YFSETQ. The CDR3 has 14 residues. ViraFEST expansion of antigen-specific CD4+ T cells with viral peptide pools preceded sequencing. When around nine days of culture had elapsed, CD4+ T cells were isolated. According to the study, vaccine recipients showed no prior SARS-CoV-2 infection and negative nucleocapsid antibodies. Under 2.5 million PBMC were placed in each well, which was supplemented with about 9.3 IU/ml IL-2 and around 9.9 ug/ml peptides. In the cultures, half the medium was exchanged for IL-2 medium on days 3 and 7. The table came from immunoSEQ multiplex PCR; TCRdb's copy has only in-frame clones and leaves some out. The repertoire consists of roughly 50,000 clones, with nearly 80% occurring once and the leading ten covering approximately 6%.

V gene TRBV5-1 combines with J gene TRBJ2-2; 8 nucleotides match TRBD1. The source is a human donor who received a COVID-19 vaccine. Here the sequenced sample was CD4+ T cells from PBMCs cultured with HCoV-OC43 spike peptides, taken before COVID-19 vaccination. Specified subset: HCoV-OC43 spike overlapping peptide pool stimulation. CDR3 bases: TGCGCCAGCAGCAACGGACAGGGTACCGGGGAGCTGTTTTTT. It specifies CASSNGQGTGELFF. Together with reference TRBV5-1 and TRBJ2-2, the CDR3 gives the full variable domain: KAGVTQTPRYLIKTRGQQVTLSCSPISGHRSVSWYQQTPGQGLQFLFEYFSETQRNKGNFPGRFSGRQFSNSRSEMNVSTLELGDSALYLCASSNGQGTGELFFGEGSRLTVL.